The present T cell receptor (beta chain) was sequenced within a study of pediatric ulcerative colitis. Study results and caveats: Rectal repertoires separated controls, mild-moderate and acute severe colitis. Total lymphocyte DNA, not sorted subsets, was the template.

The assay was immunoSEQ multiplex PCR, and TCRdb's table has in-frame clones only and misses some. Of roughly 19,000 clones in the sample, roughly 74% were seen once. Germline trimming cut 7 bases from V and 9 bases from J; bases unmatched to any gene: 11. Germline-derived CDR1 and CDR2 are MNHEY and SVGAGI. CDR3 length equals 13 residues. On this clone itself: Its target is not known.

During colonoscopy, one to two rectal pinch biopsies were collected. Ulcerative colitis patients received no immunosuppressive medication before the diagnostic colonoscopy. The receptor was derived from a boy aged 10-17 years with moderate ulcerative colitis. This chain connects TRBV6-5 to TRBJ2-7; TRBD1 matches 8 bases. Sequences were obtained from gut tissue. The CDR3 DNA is TGTGCCAGCACCACCCAGGGGGCTGGGGCGCAGTACTTC. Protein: CASTTQGAGAQYF.